A selection of T cell receptor beta chains follows, all from one sample in a study of breast tumors, draining lymph nodes, adjacent tissues. MiXCR, applied by TCRdb to the multiplex PCR reads, yields one record per CDR3 protein. The sample shows around 70,000 distinct CDR3 sequences, over 40% of them seen only once. The sample consisted of breast tumor tissue. Every receptor here comes from a female donor with breast cancer. Some clones in this sample may be carry-over from other donors' samples. Each CDR3 is given with its conserved first and last residue. Each record gives: clone size, J gene, D gene, V gene, CDR3 protein, CDR3 DNA. A D gene is named only where the DNA matches it firmly. Only part of the rows carry a size: once, few, many, or a class if the clone is expanded.

clone_size: few
j_call: TRBJ1-5
d_call: TRBD1
v_call: TRBV4-1
cdr3_aa: CASSQTGTGFSQPQHF
cdr3_nt: TGCGCCAGCAGCCAAACCGGGACAGGGTTCAGTCAGCCCCAGCATTTT

clone_size: once
j_call: TRBJ1-1
d_call: TRBD1
v_call: TRBV10-3
cdr3_aa: CAISPSGTGGTEAFF
cdr3_nt: TGTGCCATCAGCCCTTCCGGGACAGGGGGCACTGAAGCTTTCTTT

clone_size: few
j_call: TRBJ2-3
d_call: .
v_call: TRBV9
cdr3_aa: CASSVSGSWGEGTDTQYF
cdr3_nt: TGTGCCAGCAGCGTATCGGGGTCGTGGGGGGAAGGCACAGATACGCAGTATTTT

clone_size: many
j_call: TRBJ2-1
d_call: .
v_call: TRBV3-1
cdr3_aa: CASEGGGNEQFF
cdr3_nt: TGTGCCAGCGAAGGCGGAGGCAATGAGCAGTTCTTC

clone_size: many
j_call: TRBJ1-2
d_call: TRBD1
v_call: TRBV12-3/TRBV12-4
cdr3_aa: CASSHGQGYTF
cdr3_nt: TGTGCCAGCAGTCACGGACAGGGTTACACCTTC

clone_size: many
j_call: TRBJ2-7
d_call: TRBD2
v_call: TRBV6-5
cdr3_aa: CASSSGSGYEQYF
cdr3_nt: TGTGCCAGCAGTAGCGGGAGTGGCTACGAGCAGTACTTC

clone_size: .
j_call: TRBJ1-1
d_call: .
v_call: TRBV19
cdr3_aa: CASSAQGLTTEAFF
cdr3_nt: TGTGCCAGTAGTGCCCAGGGGTTGACCACTGAAGCTTTCTTT

clone_size: .
j_call: TRBJ2-3
d_call: .
v_call: TRBV12-3/TRBV12-4
cdr3_aa: CASTYRASSYNEQYF
cdr3_nt: TGTGCCAGCACCTACAGGGCGAGCTCCTACAATGAGCAGTATTTT

clone_size: .
j_call: TRBJ2-7
d_call: .
v_call: TRBV11-2
cdr3_aa: CASSLEGGSRSYEQYF
cdr3_nt: TGTGCCAGCAGCTTAGAAGGGGGGAGCCGCTCCTACGAGCAGTACTTC

clone_size: many
j_call: TRBJ1-5
d_call: TRBD1
v_call: TRBV19
cdr3_aa: CASSLQGIGNQPQHF
cdr3_nt: TGTGCCAGTAGTTTACAGGGGATTGGCAATCAGCCCCAGCATTTT

clone_size: .
j_call: TRBJ1-2
d_call: .
v_call: TRBV6-1
cdr3_aa: CASSDANYGYTF
cdr3_nt: TGTGCCAGCAGTGATGCTAACTATGGCTACACCTTC

clone_size: once
j_call: TRBJ2-7
d_call: TRBD2
v_call: TRBV5-4
cdr3_aa: CAGSFALAGGPHEQYF
cdr3_nt: TGTGCCGGCAGCTTTGCACTAGCGGGAGGGCCCCACGAGCAGTATTTC

clone_size: many
j_call: TRBJ2-5
d_call: TRBD2
v_call: TRBV20-1
cdr3_aa: CSATGTSGRLFQETQYF
cdr3_nt: TGCAGTGCTACCGGGACTAGCGGGAGATTGTTCCAAGAGACCCAGTACTTC

clone_size: .
j_call: TRBJ1-6
d_call: TRBD1
v_call: TRBV7-9
cdr3_aa: CASSWGQSSPLHF
cdr3_nt: TGTGCCAGCAGCTGGGGACAGAGCTCACCCCTCCACTTT

clone_size: many
j_call: TRBJ2-2
d_call: TRBD1
v_call: TRBV6-1
cdr3_aa: CASCRDRMNTGELFF
cdr3_nt: TGTGCCAGCTGCCGGGACAGGATGAACACCGGGGAGCTGTTTTTT

clone_size: .
j_call: TRBJ2-1
d_call: TRBD1
v_call: TRBV6-5
cdr3_aa: CASSHVPGGNEQFF
cdr3_nt: TGTGCCAGCAGTCACGTTCCAGGGGGCAATGAGCAGTTCTTC

clone_size: many
j_call: TRBJ1-2
d_call: .
v_call: TRBV7-8
cdr3_aa: CASSLDRDGDYTF
cdr3_nt: TGTGCCAGCAGCTTAGACAGGGACGGTGACTACACCTTC

clone_size: .
j_call: TRBJ2-3
d_call: .
v_call: TRBV3-1
cdr3_aa: CASSQAGMGTDTQYF
cdr3_nt: TGTGCCAGCAGCCAAGCGGGGATGGGCACAGATACGCAGTATTTT

clone_size: .
j_call: TRBJ2-7
d_call: TRBD2
v_call: TRBV20-1
cdr3_aa: CSAGDQGTSATRSYEQYF
cdr3_nt: TGCAGTGCTGGAGATCAGGGGACTAGCGCGACCCGCTCCTACGAGCAGTACTTC

clone_size: many
j_call: TRBJ1-5
d_call: .
v_call: TRBV6-6
cdr3_aa: CASSYSLRVKFVDQPQHF
cdr3_nt: TGTGCCAGCAGTTACTCGCTAAGGGTAAAATTTGTCGATCAGCCCCAGCATTTT

clone_size: many
j_call: TRBJ2-1
d_call: TRBD2
v_call: TRBV20-1
cdr3_aa: CSARDWASGKTEQFF
cdr3_nt: TGCAGTGCTAGAGATTGGGCTAGCGGGAAGACTGAGCAGTTCTTC

clone_size: few
j_call: TRBJ2-4
d_call: .
v_call: TRBV19
cdr3_aa: CASSMGLEIAKNIQYF
cdr3_nt: TGTGCCAGTAGTATGGGGCTCGAAATAGCCAAAAACATTCAGTACTTC

clone_size: many
j_call: TRBJ1-4
d_call: .
v_call: TRBV3-1
cdr3_aa: CASSQETVNKLFF
cdr3_nt: TGTGCCAGCAGCCAAGAGACGGTAAATAAACTGTTTTTT

clone_size: few
j_call: TRBJ2-6
d_call: TRBD1
v_call: TRBV6-2/TRBV6-3
cdr3_aa: CASSSGQGVSGANVLTF
cdr3_nt: TGTGCCAGCAGTTCGGGACAGGGCGTCTCTGGGGCCAACGTCCTGACTTTC